The rows below give T cell receptor beta chains drawn from one sample of a study of shared clonotypes between healthy human individuals. The table came from immunoSEQ multiplex PCR; TCRdb's copy has only in-frame clones and leaves some out. The sample contains 2 million to 2.5 million clones, approximately 95% of which appear only once. The sample comprised naive CD4+ T cells sorted from blood. The receptor set was obtained from a man younger than 30 in good health. The CDR3 runs from the conserved cysteine through the conserved F or W. The D gene is left open where the match is weak. Rows give clone size only sometimes, using once, few, many, or a class for an expanded clone.

clone_size d_call j_call v_call cdr3_aa cdr3_nt
NA NA TRBJ2-1 TRBV10-3 CAISESERVPPYNEQFF TGTGCCATCAGTGAGTCCGAGCGGGTCCCCCCCTACAATGAGCAGTTCTTC
once TRBD2 TRBJ2-3 TRBV6-5 CASSYFSGTLTDTQYF TGTGCCAGCAGTTATTTTAGCGGGACTCTCACAGATACGCAGTATTTT
NA TRBD2 TRBJ2-3 TRBV7-7 CASSLGLAGGADTQYF TGTGCTAGCAGCTTAGGACTAGCGGGGGGCGCAGATACGCAGTATTTT
NA TRBD2 TRBJ2-1 TRBV11-2 CASSFILAGSYNEQFF TGTGCCAGCAGCTTCATACTAGCGGGATCCTACAATGAGCAGTTCTTC
NA NA TRBJ1-6 TRBV27 CASSLFVGVGSPLHF TGTGCCAGCAGTTTATTTGTGGGGGTTGGGTCACCCCTCCACTTT
NA NA TRBJ1-3 TRBV6-1 CASAGFSGNTIYF TGTGCCAGCGCGGGTTTCTCTGGAAACACCATATATTTT
NA TRBD2 TRBJ2-3 TRBV5-1 CASRSGLEGVLGTQYF TGCGCCAGCAGATCGGGACTAGAAGGGGTTCTTGGTACGCAGTATTTT
NA NA TRBJ2-5 TRBV4-3 CASSQDGGIGTQYF TGCGCCAGCAGCCAAGATGGGGGGATCGGGACCCAGTACTTC
NA NA TRBJ1-5 TRBV11-2 CASSLSGRGSGNQPQHF TGTGCCAGCAGCTTGAGTGGACGGGGGAGCGGCAATCAGCCCCAGCATTTT
NA TRBD2 TRBJ2-1 TRBV5-4 CASSLALAGGVSYNEQFF TGTGCCAGCAGCTTAGCGCTAGCGGGAGGGGTTTCCTACAATGAGCAGTTCTTC
NA TRBD2 TRBJ2-1 TRBV2 CASASGGGYNEQFF TGTGCCAGCGCTAGCGGGGGGGGCTACAATGAGCAGTTCTTC
NA TRBD1 TRBJ2-5 TRBV5-1 CASSFNPTGGPETQYF TGCGCCAGCAGCTTTAACCCCACAGGGGGCCCAGAGACCCAGTACTTC
NA TRBD2 TRBJ2-3 TRBV28 CASSPGTSGGTDTQYF TGTGCCAGCAGCCCTGGGACTAGCGGGGGCACAGATACGCAGTATTTT
few NA TRBJ2-7 TRBV11-1 CASSLVGTYEQYF TGTGCCAGCAGCTTAGTCGGAACCTACGAGCAGTACTTC
NA TRBD1 TRBJ1-2 TRBV19 CASTAGQEINYGYTF TGTGCCAGTACCGCCGGACAGGAAATTAACTATGGCTACACCTTC
NA TRBD1 TRBJ2-5 TRBV7-9 CASSRGDRGRGETQYF TGTGCCAGCAGCCGAGGGGACAGGGGGCGCGGGGAGACCCAGTACTTC
NA NA TRBJ2-7 TRBV5-1 CATPSYGFRAGLYYEQYF TGCGCCACCCCCTCGTATGGGTTCAGGGCGGGACTCTACTACGAGCAGTACTTC
NA NA TRBJ2-3 TRBV10-3 CAISGGPGADTQYF TGTGCCATCAGTGGGGGGCCGGGCGCAGATACGCAGTATTTT
NA NA TRBJ2-3 TRBV5-4 CASSLESQRTDTQYF TGTGCCAGCAGCTTGGAATCGCAACGCACAGATACGCAGTATTTT
NA NA TRBJ1-1 TRBV10-3 CAISEDSGTWTTAFF TGTGCCATCAGTGAGGACTCCGGTACCTGGACTACCGCTTTCTTT
NA TRBD1 TRBJ2-5 TRBV5-1 CASSTGTAIQETQYF TGCGCCAGCAGCACGGGGACAGCCATCCAAGAGACCCAGTACTTC
NA TRBD2 TRBJ2-1 TRBV12-5 CASGSGAGGPKISNEQFF TGTGCTAGTGGTTCGGGAGCGGGAGGGCCTAAGATCAGCAATGAGCAGTTCTTC
NA NA TRBJ2-6 TRBV6-1 CASSERGQAAGANVLTF TGTGCCAGCAGTGAAAGAGGCCAGGCAGCTGGGGCCAACGTCCTGACTTTC
NA NA TRBJ2-1 TRBV5-6 CASSLGARANKNNEQFF TGTGCCAGCAGCTTGGGTGCTCGGGCAAACAAGAACAATGAGCAGTTCTTC
NA NA TRBJ1-3 TRBV29-1 CSVEDTSRNHHSGNTIYF TGCAGCGTTGAGGACACCTCCCGAAACCATCACTCTGGAAACACCATATATTTT
once NA TRBJ1-5 TRBV7-2 CASSLATGSGQPQHF TGTGCCAGCAGCTTAGCTACAGGTTCAGGGCAGCCCCAGCATTTT
NA NA TRBJ1-5 TRBV7-2 CASSPSNQPQHF TGTGCCAGCAGCCCGAGTAATCAGCCCCAGCATTTT
few TRBD2 TRBJ2-1 TRBV9 CASSVGLAVYNEQFF TGTGCCAGCAGCGTAGGGCTAGCGGTATACAATGAGCAGTTCTTC
NA NA TRBJ1-1 TRBV6-1 CASSALGQMNTEAFF TGTGCCAGCAGTGCCCTAGGACAGATGAACACTGAAGCTTTCTTT
once NA TRBJ2-3 TRBV19 CASSIRTLTDTQYF TGTGCCAGTAGTATCAGGACTCTCACAGATACGCAGTATTTT
many NA TRBJ1-1 TRBV19 CASKWNTEAFF TGTGCCAGTAAGTGGAACACTGAAGCTTTCTTT
once NA TRBJ2-4 TRBV27 CASSLSRTVAKNIQYF TGTGCCAGCAGTTTAAGTCGGACCGTAGCCAAAAACATTCAGTACTTC
NA NA TRBJ1-5 TRBV7-2 CASSLSRDQPQHF TGTGCCAGCAGCTTATCCCGGGATCAGCCCCAGCATTTT
NA NA TRBJ2-1 TRBV7-2 CASSLGLGSYNEQFF TGTGCCAGCAGCTTAGGTCTAGGGTCCTACAATGAGCAGTTCTTC